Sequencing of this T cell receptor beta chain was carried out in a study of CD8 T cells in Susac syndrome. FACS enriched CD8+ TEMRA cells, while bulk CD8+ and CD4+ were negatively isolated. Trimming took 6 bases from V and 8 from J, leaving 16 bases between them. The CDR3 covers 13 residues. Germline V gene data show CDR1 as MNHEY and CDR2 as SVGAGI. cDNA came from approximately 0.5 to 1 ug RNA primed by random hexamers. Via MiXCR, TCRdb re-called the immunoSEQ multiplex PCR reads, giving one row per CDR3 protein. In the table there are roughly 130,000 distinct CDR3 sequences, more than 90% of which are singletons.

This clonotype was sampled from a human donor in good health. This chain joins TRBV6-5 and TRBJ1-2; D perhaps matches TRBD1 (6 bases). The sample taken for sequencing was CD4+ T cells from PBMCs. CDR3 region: CASSYRVREGYTF. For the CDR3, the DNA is TGTGCCAGCAGCTACAGGGTTCGGGAAGGCTACACCTTC.